This T cell receptor (beta chain) is drawn from a study of blood T cell repertoires in COVID-19. Overall study: Acute and convalescent COVID-19 specimens originated in the United States, Italy and Spain.

This CDR3 is 16 amino acids long. Looked up from germline, CDR1 is KGHDR and CDR2 is SFDVKD. Unmatched junction bases numbered 6, after V lost 4 bases and J lost 4 bases. One Seattle source followed patients from active infection through their disease course. How the authors handled the data: Estimates of nucleated cell counts were drawn from the amplification of reference gene primers. The assay was immunoSEQ multiplex PCR, and TCRdb's table has in-frame clones only and misses some. V and J calls and clone size are as listed in that table; D and trimming were resolved from the DNA. Of around 200,000 clones in the sample, about 84% were seen once.

The V gene is TRBV24-1, the J gene TRBJ2-1; 10 bases fit TRBD2. Sample: peripheral blood. The TCR was taken from a person aged 65-85 years with COVID-19, enrolled during active disease. The CDR3 DNA follows: TGTGCCACCAGTGAAGAAGGACTAGCGGAGTACAATGAGCAGTTCTTC. Protein sequence: CATSEEGLAEYNEQFF.